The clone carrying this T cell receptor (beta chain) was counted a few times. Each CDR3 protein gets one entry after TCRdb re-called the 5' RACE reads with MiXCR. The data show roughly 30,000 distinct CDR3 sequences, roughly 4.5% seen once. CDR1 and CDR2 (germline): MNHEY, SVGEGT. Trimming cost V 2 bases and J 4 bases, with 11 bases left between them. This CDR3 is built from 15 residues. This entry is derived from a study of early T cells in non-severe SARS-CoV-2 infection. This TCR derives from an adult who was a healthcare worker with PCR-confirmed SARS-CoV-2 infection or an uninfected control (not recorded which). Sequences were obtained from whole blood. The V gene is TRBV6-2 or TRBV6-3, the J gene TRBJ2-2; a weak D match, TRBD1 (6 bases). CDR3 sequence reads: CASSYLGAITGELFF. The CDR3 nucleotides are TGTGCCAGCAGTTACCTGGGGGCGATCACCGGGGAGCTGTTTTTT.